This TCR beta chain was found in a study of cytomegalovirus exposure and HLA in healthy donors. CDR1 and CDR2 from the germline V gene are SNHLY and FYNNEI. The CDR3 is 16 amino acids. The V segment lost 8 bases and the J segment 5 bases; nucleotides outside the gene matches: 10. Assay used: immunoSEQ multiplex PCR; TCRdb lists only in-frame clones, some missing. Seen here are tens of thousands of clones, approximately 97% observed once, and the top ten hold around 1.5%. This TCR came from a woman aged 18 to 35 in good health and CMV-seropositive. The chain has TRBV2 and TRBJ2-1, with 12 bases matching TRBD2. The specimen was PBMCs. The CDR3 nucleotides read TGTGCCAGCTCTCGTTTCGGACTAGCGGGAAACAATGAGCAGTTCTTC. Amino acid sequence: CASSRFGLAGNNEQFF.